Listed here is a single T cell receptor (beta chain). Trimming stripped 3 bases from V and 2 bases from J, with 7 bases between. This CDR3 spans 13 amino acids. This sample stems from a study of blood T cell repertoires in COVID-19. TCRdb's table, derived via immunoSEQ multiplex PCR, lists solely in-frame clones and lacks some. The table includes approximately 75,000 clones, about 88% detected once. The Seattle patients joined while their infection was active and were tracked longitudinally afterward. The sequence was collected from an elderly man with COVID-19, enrolled during active disease. Sequencing was done on a sample of peripheral blood. The V call is TRBV12-3 or TRBV12-4, the J call TRBJ1-2; D unclear. The CDR3 loop is CASSFVPNYGYTF. As DNA, the CDR3 is TGTGCCAGCAGTTTCGTTCCCAACTATGGCTACACCTTC.